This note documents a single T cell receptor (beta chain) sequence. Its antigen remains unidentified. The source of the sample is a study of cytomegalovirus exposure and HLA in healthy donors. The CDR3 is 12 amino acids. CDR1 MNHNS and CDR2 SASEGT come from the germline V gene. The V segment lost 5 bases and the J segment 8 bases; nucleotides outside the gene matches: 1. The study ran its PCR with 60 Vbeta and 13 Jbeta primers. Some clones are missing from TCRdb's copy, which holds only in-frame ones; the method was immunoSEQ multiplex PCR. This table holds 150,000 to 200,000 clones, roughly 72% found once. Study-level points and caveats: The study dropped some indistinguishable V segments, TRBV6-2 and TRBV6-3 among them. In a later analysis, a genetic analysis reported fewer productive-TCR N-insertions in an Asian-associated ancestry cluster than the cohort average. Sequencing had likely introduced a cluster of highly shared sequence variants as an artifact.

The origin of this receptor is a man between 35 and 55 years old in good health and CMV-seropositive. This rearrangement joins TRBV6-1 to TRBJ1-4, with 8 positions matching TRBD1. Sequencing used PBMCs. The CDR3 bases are TGTGCCAGCAGTCGGGACAGGGAAAAACTGTTTTTT. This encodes CASSRDREKLFF.